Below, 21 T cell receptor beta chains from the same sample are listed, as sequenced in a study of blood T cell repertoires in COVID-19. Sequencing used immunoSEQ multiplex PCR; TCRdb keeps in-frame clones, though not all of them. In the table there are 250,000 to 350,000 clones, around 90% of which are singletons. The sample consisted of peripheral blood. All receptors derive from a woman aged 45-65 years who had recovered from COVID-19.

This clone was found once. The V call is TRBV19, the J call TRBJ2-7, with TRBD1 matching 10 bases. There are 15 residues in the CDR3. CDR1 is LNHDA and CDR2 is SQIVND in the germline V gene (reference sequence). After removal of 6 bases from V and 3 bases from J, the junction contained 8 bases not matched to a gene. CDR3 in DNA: TGTGCCAGTAGCAGCGGGGGACAGGGGATCTACGAGCAGTACTTC. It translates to CASSSGGQGIYEQYF.

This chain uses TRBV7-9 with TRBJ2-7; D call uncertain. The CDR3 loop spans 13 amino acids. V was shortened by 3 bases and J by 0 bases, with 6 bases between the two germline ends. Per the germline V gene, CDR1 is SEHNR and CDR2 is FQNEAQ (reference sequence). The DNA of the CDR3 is TGTGCCAGCAGCTTCGACACCTCCTACGAGCAGTACTTC. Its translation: CASSFDTSYEQYF.

The CDR3: CASSQGTGIISNEKLFF. As DNA, the CDR3 is TGCGCCAGCAGCCAAGGGACAGGGATCATTTCTAATGAAAAACTGTTTTTT. The V and J genes are TRBV5-1 and TRBJ1-4; 9 positions agree with TRBD1. CDR1 is SGHRS, CDR2 YFSETQ, per germline. This CDR3 is 17 amino acids long. Losses at the gene ends were 4 bases for V and 3 bases for J; bases not matched to a gene: 10.

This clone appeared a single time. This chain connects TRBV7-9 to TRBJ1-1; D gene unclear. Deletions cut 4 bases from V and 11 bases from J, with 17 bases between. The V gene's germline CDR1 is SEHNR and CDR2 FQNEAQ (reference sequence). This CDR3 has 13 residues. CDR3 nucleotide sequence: TGTGCCAGCAGCTCAAGTGCTCGGACTAGGGCTTTCTTT. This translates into CASSSSARTRAFF.

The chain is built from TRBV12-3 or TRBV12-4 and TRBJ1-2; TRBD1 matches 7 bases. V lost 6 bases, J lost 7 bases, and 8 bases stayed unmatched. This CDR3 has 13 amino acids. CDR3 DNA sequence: TGTGCCAGCAGGCCCCGACAGGGCTCTGGCTACACCTTC. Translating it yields CASRPRQGSGYTF.

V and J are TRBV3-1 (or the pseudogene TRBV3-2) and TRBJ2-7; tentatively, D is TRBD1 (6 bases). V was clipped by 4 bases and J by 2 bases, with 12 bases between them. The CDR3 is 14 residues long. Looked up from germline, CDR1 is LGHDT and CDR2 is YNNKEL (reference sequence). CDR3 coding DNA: TGTGCCAGCAGCCCCAGGGGACCCACCTACGAGCAGTACTTC. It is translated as CASSPRGPTYEQYF.

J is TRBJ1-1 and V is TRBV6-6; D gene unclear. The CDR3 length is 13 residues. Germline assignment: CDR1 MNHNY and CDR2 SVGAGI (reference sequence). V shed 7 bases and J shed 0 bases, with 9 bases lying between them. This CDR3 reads CASTVILNTEAFF. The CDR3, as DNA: TGTGCCAGCACTGTAATCCTGAACACTGAAGCTTTCTTT.

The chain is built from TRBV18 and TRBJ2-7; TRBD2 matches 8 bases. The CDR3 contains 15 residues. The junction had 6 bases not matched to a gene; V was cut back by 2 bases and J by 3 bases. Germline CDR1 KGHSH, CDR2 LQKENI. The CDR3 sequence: CASSPIQRESYEQYF. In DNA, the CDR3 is TGTGCCAGCTCACCAATCCAGCGGGAGAGCTACGAGCAGTACTTC.

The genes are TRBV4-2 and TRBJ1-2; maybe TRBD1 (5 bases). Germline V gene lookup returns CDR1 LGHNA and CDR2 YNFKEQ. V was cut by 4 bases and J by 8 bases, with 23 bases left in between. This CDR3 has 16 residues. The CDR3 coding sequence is TGTGCCAGCAGCCCCAAACAGGAAGACGTCAGGACAGGCTACACCTTC. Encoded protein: CASSPKQEDVRTGYTF.

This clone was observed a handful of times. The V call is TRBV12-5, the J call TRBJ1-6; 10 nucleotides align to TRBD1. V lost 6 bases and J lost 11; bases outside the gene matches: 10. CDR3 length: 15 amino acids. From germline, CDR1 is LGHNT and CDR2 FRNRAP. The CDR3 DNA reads TGTGCTAGTGGGTATAGTTCCGACAGGGGGCCACCCCTCCACTTT. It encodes CASGYSSDRGPPLHF.

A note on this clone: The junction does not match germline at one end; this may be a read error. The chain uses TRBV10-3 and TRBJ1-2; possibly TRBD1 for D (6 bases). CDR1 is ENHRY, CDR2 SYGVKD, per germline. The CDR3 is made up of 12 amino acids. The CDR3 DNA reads TGTGCCATCAGTGAGGCCAGGGGACTATCCTCCTTC. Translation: CAISEARGLSSF.

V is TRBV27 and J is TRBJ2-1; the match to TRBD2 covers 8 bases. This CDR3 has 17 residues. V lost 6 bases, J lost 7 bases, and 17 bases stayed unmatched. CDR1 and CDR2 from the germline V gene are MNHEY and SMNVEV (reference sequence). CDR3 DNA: TGTGCCAGCAGGGTCCTCTTAGCGGGGTCCTGGGGGAATGAGCAGTTCTTC. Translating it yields CASRVLLAGSWGNEQFF.

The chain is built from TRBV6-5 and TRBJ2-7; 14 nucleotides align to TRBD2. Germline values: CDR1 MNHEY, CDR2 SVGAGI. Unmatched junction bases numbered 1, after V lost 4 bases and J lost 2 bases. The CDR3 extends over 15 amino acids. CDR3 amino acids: CASSSTSGGAYEQYF. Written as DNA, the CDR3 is TGTGCCAGCAGTTCGACTAGCGGGGGGGCCTACGAGCAGTACTTC.

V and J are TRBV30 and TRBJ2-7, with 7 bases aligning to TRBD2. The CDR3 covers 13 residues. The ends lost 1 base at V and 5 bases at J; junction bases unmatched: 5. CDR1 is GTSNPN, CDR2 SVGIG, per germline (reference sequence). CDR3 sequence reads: CAWSGGGEDEQYF. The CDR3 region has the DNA TGTGCCTGGAGTGGGGGGGGTGAAGACGAGCAGTACTTC.

The CDR3 nucleotides are TGCGCCAGCAGCGCCCAACCGACAGGTTTTAACTATGGCTACACCTTC. It yields the protein CASSAQPTGFNYGYTF. This chain joins TRBV5-1 and TRBJ1-2; a possible D gene is TRBD1 (6 bases). This CDR3 has 16 amino acids. Germline CDR1 reads SGHRS; CDR2 reads YFSETQ. V lost 4 bases, J lost 1 base, and 17 bases lay in between.

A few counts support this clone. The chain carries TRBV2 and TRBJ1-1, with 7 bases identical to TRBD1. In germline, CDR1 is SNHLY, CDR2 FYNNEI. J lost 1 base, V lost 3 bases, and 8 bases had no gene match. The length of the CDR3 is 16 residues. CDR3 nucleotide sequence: TGTGCCAGCAGTGACCGACAGGGCCTCGGGAACACTGAAGCTTTCTTT. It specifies CASSDRQGLGNTEAFF.

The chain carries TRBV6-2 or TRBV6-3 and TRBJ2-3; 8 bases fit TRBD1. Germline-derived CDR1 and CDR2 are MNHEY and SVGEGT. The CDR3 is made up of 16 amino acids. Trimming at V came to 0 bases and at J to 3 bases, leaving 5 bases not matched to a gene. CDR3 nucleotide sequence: TGTGCCAGCAGTTACTCGAGCAGGGGGCTTACAGATACGCAGTATTTT. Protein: CASSYSSRGLTDTQYF.

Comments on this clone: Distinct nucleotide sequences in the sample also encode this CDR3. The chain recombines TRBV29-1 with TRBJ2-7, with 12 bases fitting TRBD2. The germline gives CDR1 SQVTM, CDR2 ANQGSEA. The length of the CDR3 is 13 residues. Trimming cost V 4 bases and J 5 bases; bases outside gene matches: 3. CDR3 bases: TGCAGCGTTGCGAGACTAGCGGGAGACGAGCAGTACTTC. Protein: CSVARLAGDEQYF.

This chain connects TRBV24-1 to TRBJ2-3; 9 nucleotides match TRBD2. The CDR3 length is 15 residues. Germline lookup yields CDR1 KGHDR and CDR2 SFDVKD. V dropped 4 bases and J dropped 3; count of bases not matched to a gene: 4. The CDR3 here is CATSETGLATDTQYF. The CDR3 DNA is TGTGCCACCAGTGAGACGGGACTAGCAACAGATACGCAGTATTTT.

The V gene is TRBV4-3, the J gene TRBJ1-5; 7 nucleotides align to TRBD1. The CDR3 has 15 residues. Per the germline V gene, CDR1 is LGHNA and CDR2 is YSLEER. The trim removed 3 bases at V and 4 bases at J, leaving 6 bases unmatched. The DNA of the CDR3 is TGCGCCAGCAGCCAGACGTGGGACAGAAATCAGCCCCAGCATTTT. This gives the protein CASSQTWDRNQPQHF.

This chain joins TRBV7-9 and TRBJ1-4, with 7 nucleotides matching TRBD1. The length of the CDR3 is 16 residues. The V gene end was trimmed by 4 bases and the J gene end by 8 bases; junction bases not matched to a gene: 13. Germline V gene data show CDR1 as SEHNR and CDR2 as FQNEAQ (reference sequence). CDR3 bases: TGTGCCAGCAGCTCCAACAGGGGTACGGAATACGAAAAACTGTTTTTT. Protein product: CASSSNRGTEYEKLFF.